This entry features one TCR beta chain sequence. The antigen remains undetermined. Additional DNA sequences in this sample encode the identical CDR3. The sample is drawn from a study of T cell responses to AZD1222 COVID-19 vaccine. Background on the study: Whether given at about 4 or about 12 weeks, second doses were pooled. Study-wide points: The sample set comprised mostly white British donors with more females, and clonal diversity was possibly underestimated. Only after the peak T cell response were repertoires sampled. Across spike, vaccine-associated CD4 TCRs were found, dominant at 160-218 and 743-854.

The CDR3 spans 14 residues. Trimming left V 0 bases short and J 1 base short, with 7 bases between. Germline V gene lookup returns CDR1 SGHNT and CDR2 YYREEE (reference sequence). Data came from immunoSEQ multiplex PCR; TCRdb stores just in-frame clones and leaves some out. Here the sample spans over 150,000 clones, about nine tenths being singletons. The specimen was peripheral blood, collected on day 0 of AZD1222 vaccination. This chain links TRBV5-4 with TRBJ1-1; D is undetermined. This sequence originates from an adult in good health. The CDR3 nucleotides are TGTGCCAGCAGCTTGGGCGGGCGGAACACTGAAGCTTTCTTT. It is translated as CASSLGGRNTEAFF.